Below, 8 T cell receptor beta chains from the same sample are listed, as sequenced in a study of T-cell reconstitution after alpha-beta-depleted transplantation in children. Unique molecular identifiers were built into the TCRbeta library. TCRdb reprocessed the PCR reads with MiXCR, giving one entry per CDR3 protein. This table holds approximately 170,000 distinct CDR3 sequences, more than 9.5% found once. The sequencing here drew on PBMCs, taken before TCRalphabeta/CD19-depleted stem cell transplant. The receptors originated from a boy under 10 years old with acute myeloid leukemia, due to receive a stem cell transplant.

This clonotype was detected many times. The chain has TRBV20-1 and TRBJ1-5; 8 bases fit TRBD1. CDR3 size: 14 residues. Germline assignment: CDR1 DFQATT and CDR2 SNEGSKA (reference sequence). Trimming at V came to 0 bases and at J to 5 bases, leaving 3 bases not matched to a gene. The CDR3 here is CSARDTQGDQPQHF. The CDR3 DNA sequence: TGCAGTGCTAGAGATACACAGGGGGATCAGCCCCAGCATTTT.

This clonotype was seen ten or more times. This chain joins TRBV28 and TRBJ2-6; D uncertain. The CDR3 extends over 18 amino acids. The ends were cut back, 6 bases at V and 0 bases at J, with 18 bases in the middle. Looked up from germline, CDR1 is MDHEN and CDR2 is SYDVKM. CDR3 bases: TGTGCCAGCAGCCTCCTGACGACACCGAGCTCTGGGGCCAACGTCCTGACTTTC. As protein: CASSLLTTPSSGANVLTF.

This clonotype was found many times. The J gene is TRBJ2-7, the V gene TRBV7-2; 7 nucleotides align to TRBD2. The germline gives CDR1 SGHTA, CDR2 FQGNSA. The J segment lost 4 bases and the V segment lost 4 bases, leaving 7 bases of the junction unmatched. This CDR3 contains 14 residues. The CDR3 spells CASSSPTSPYEQYF. The CDR3 DNA reads TGTGCCAGCAGCTCGCCGACTAGCCCGTACGAGCAGTACTTC.

This clonotype came up a few times. The V gene is TRBV10-3, the J gene TRBJ1-6; D possibly corresponds to TRBD1 (6 bases). Germline lookup yields CDR1 ENHRY and CDR2 SYGVKD. The CDR3 totals 18 residues. Trimming pared 5 bases from V and 5 bases from J, leaving 22 bases between. The CDR3 DNA is TGTGCCATCAGTTTCGGATTTACAGGGATGGGGGATAATTCACCCCTCCACTTT. Amino acid sequence: CAISFGFTGMGDNSPLHF.

This clonotype came up many times. This sequence joins TRBV7-2 and TRBJ1-1, with 10 bases lining up with TRBD1. The CDR3 extends over 14 amino acids. Germline V lookup: CDR1 SGHTA, CDR2 FQGNSA. Losses at the gene ends were 3 bases for V and 4 bases for J; bases not matched to a gene: 2. This chain's CDR3 is CASSFDRGPTEAFF. The CDR3 coding sequence is TGTGCCAGCAGCTTCGACAGGGGGCCCACTGAAGCTTTCTTT.

The rearrangement uses TRBV3-1 and TRBJ2-7, with 10 bases aligning to TRBD2. Germline lookup yields CDR1 LGHDT and CDR2 YNNKEL (reference sequence). This CDR3 spans 18 amino acids. Unmatched junction bases numbered 18, after V lost 10 bases and J lost 0 bases. The CDR3 reads CAICFSASGSLSSYEQYF. CDR3 coding DNA: TGTGCCATCTGTTTTTCGGCTAGCGGGAGTCTGAGCTCCTACGAGCAGTACTTC.

In its sample, this clonotype was seen many times. In DNA, the CDR3 is TGCGCCAGCAGCCAAGCTCTATTCGGTGGGAGGTACAATGAGCAGTTCTTC. Amino acid sequence: CASSQALFGGRYNEQFF. The chain recombines TRBV4-1 with TRBJ2-1; tentative D call: TRBD2 (6 bases). This CDR3 region has 17 residues. Trimming stripped 1 base from V and 4 bases from J, with 17 bases between. Looked up from germline, CDR1 is MGHRA and CDR2 is YSYEKL.

This clonotype came up many times. This chain uses TRBV20-1 with TRBJ2-7, with D hard to call. Trimming stripped 5 bases from V and 1 base from J, with 3 bases between. CDR1 is DFQATT, CDR2 SNEGSKA, per germline (reference sequence). The CDR3 has 10 residues. The CDR3 DNA follows: TGCAGTGCTTCTTCCTACGAGCAGTACTTC. This gives the protein CSASSYEQYF.